Listed below are T cell receptor beta chains from one sample, sequenced in a study of vaccination effects on CD4 cells after COVID-19. Assay: immunoSEQ multiplex PCR; the TCRdb copy retains only in-frame clones and omits some. The sample contains approximately 76,000 clones, over 70% of which appear only once. Which antigens these TCRs recognize remains unknown. Sequencing was performed on CD4+ T cells from PBMCs cultured with SARS-CoV-2 spike peptides, taken before COVID-19 vaccination. The receptors were gathered from a human donor who received a COVID-19 vaccine. Both conserved end residues are part of each CDR3. The order of the fields is V gene, CDR3 protein.

v_gene: TRBV5-3
CDR3aa: CARSLIKSAKPQHF

v_gene: TRBV15
CDR3aa: CATSRVQGHGTGELFF

v_gene: TRBV6-4
CDR3aa: CASSDSSGGKPSEQFF

v_gene: TRBV28
CDR3aa: CASSSPWVHEQFF

v_gene: TRBV2
CDR3aa: CASRTGSGANVLTF

v_gene: TRBV6-5
CDR3aa: CASRGGHFTDTQYF

v_gene: TRBV7-2
CDR3aa: CASSLVTEGGQTQYF

v_gene: TRBV18
CDR3aa: CASSPSTGTNYGYTF

v_gene: TRBV7-2
CDR3aa: CASSIPRDTLKTQYF

v_gene: TRBV7-9
CDR3aa: CASSLRGEDYGYTF

v_gene: TRBV2
CDR3aa: CASSDRGGNQPQHF

v_gene: TRBV2
CDR3aa: CASGSTDTQYF

v_gene: TRBV4-1
CDR3aa: CASSPGHSRGINYGYTF

v_gene: TRBV6-6
CDR3aa: CASSGSANQPQHF

v_gene: TRBV19
CDR3aa: CASSAGGVQNSPLHF

v_gene: TRBV12-5
CDR3aa: CASGRSTDTQYF

v_gene: TRBV10-1
CDR3aa: CASSPIQGTEAFF

v_gene: TRBV30
CDR3aa: CAWRRGRNNQPQHF

v_gene: TRBV14
CDR3aa: CASSRRQITTNEKLFF

v_gene: TRBV5-4
CDR3aa: CASSLGSGGLRYEQFF

v_gene: TRBV7-9
CDR3aa: CASSLKSGRVDEKLFF

v_gene: TRBV5-1
CDR3aa: CASSPSGLNTGELFF

v_gene: TRBV29-1
CDR3aa: CSVVLFGTTILSGNTIYF

v_gene: TRBV27
CDR3aa: CASRHTGGSNEQFF

v_gene: TRBV19
CDR3aa: CASSISQGARETQYF

v_gene: TRBV5-6
CDR3aa: CASSSRTGYYNEQFF

v_gene: TRBV18
CDR3aa: CASSPSTDTQYF

v_gene: TRBV6-5
CDR3aa: CASSRLAGGSNEQFF

v_gene: TRBV27
CDR3aa: CASKLDSSSLSYTF

v_gene: TRBV3-1/TRBV3-2
CDR3aa: CASSQEGVIRTGAFRTPLHF

v_gene: TRBV5-1
CDR3aa: CASSPGLATETQYF

v_gene: TRBV28
CDR3aa: CASRSGTNNSPLHF

v_gene: TRBV7-8
CDR3aa: CASSREGYGSYNSPLHF

v_gene: TRBV18
CDR3aa: CASSQGLAKQETQYF

v_gene: TRBV5-1
CDR3aa: CASSSGGSQETQYF

v_gene: TRBV11-2
CDR3aa: CASSPSRGVTGELFF

v_gene: TRBV6-1
CDR3aa: CASSETGLGFAPLHF

v_gene: TRBV9
CDR3aa: CASSAGLLGRGTDTQYF

v_gene: TRBV3-1/TRBV3-2
CDR3aa: CASSDRGSSYGYTF

v_gene: TRBV6-6
CDR3aa: CASSYDRGAIGELFF

v_gene: TRBV4-3
CDR3aa: CASSQDAGAKNIQYF

v_gene: TRBV5-3
CDR3aa: CARSLDDEPWDRGRRGSF

v_gene: TRBV7-2
CDR3aa: CASSPTRASGGAAKNIQYF

v_gene: TRBV24-1
CDR3aa: CATSDSGSGNQPQHF

v_gene: TRBV5-6
CDR3aa: CASSPGTGLYTEAFF